This T cell receptor (beta chain) was identified during a study of blood T cell repertoires in COVID-19. Study-level information: Samples representing acute and convalescent COVID-19 were sourced from the United States, Italy and Spain. T cells, B-cell-depleted T cells, or PBMCs supplied cDNA or gDNA.

Per the original methods: It was from reference gene primer amplification that nucleated cell counts were estimated. This table comes from immunoSEQ multiplex PCR, and its TCRdb copy is limited to in-frame clones, with some not included. Clonal size and the V and J genes are those of that table, whereas D and trimming came from the DNA. The table has around 200,000 clones, about 90% seen once; the top ten hold around 12%. The length of the CDR3 is 16 residues. Germline lookup yields CDR1 LNHDA and CDR2 SQIVND (reference sequence). The ends were cut back, 9 bases at V and 0 bases at J, with 20 bases in the middle.

The source of this sequence is a woman younger than 30 who had recovered from COVID-19. Sequencing was performed on peripheral blood. The J gene is TRBJ1-2, the V gene TRBV19, with TRBD1 as a possible D gene (5 bases). CDR3 in amino acids: CASHNTLGVTNYGYTF. The CDR3 DNA sequence: TGTGCCAGCCATAATACCCTAGGGGTCACTAACTATGGCTACACCTTC. Using reference TRBV19 and TRBJ1-2 for the parts outside the CDR3, the full variable domain is DGGITQSPKYLFRKEGQNVTLSCEQNLNHDAMYWYRQDPGQGLRLIYYSQIVNDFQKGDIAEGYSVSREKKESFPLTVTSAQKNPTAFYLCASHNTLGVTNYGYTFGSGTRLTVV.